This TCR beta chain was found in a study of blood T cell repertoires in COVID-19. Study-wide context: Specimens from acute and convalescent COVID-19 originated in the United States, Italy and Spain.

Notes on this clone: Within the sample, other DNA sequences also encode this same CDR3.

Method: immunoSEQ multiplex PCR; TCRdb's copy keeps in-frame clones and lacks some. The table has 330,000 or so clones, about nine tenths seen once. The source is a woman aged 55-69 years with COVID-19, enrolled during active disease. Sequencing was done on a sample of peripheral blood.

The CDR3 protein is CASSLTGVNTEAFF. The CDR3 DNA reads as TGTGCCAGCAGCTTGACGGGGGTAAACACTGAAGCTTTCTTT. The V and J genes are TRBV7-3 and TRBJ1-1, with a tentative D call TRBD1 (5 bases). The V and J ends lost 3 bases and 2 bases respectively, with 10 bases between them. The CDR3 contains 14 residues. Germline-derived CDR1 and CDR2 are SGHTA and FQGTGA.